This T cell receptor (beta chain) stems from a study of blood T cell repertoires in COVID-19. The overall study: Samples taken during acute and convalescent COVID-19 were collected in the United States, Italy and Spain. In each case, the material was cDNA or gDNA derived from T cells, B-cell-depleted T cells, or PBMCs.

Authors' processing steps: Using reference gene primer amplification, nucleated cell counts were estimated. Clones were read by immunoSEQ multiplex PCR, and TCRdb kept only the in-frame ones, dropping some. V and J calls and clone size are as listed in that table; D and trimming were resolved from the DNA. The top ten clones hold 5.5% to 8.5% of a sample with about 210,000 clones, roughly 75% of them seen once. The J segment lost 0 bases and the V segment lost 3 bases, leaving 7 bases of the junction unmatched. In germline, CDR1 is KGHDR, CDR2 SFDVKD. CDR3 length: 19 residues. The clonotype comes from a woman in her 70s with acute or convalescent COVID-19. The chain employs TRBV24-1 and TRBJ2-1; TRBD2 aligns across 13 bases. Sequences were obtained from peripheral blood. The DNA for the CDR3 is TGTGCCACCAGTGATGCCGGGACTAGCGGGGACCGCTCCTACAATGAGCAGTTCTTC. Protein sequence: CATSDAGTSGDRSYNEQFF.